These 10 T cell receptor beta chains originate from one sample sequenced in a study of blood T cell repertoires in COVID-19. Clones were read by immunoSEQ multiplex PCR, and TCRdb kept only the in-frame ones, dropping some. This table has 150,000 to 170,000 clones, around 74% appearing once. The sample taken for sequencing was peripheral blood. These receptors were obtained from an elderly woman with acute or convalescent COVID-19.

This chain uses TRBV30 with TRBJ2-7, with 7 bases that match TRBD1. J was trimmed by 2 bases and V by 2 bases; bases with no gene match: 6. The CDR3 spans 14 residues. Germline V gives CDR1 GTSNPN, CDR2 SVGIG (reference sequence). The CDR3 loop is CAWSRGQFTYEQYF. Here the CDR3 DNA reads TGTGCCTGGAGTAGGGGACAGTTCACCTACGAGCAGTACTTC.

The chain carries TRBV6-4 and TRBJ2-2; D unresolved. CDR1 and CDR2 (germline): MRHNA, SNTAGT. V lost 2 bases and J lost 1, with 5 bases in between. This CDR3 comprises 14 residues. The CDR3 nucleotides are TGTGCCAGCAGTGACAGACTGAACACCGGGGAGCTGTTTTTT. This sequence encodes CASSDRLNTGELFF.

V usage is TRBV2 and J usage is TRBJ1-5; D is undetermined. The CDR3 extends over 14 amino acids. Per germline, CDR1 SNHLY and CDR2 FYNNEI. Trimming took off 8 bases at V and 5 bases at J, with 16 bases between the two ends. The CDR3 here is CASVSTPRDQPQHF. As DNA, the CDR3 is TGTGCCAGCGTTTCGACCCCCCGGGATCAGCCCCAGCATTTT.

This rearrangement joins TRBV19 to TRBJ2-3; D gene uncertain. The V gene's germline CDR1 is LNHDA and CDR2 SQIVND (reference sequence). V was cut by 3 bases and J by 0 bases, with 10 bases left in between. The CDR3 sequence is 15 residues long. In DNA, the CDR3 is TGTGCCAGTAGTATTGACACAGCTAGCACAGATACGCAGTATTTT. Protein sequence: CASSIDTASTDTQYF. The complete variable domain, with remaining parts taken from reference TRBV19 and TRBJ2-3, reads DGGITQSPKYLFRKEGQNVTLSCEQNLNHDAMYWYRQDPGQGLRLIYYSQIVNDFQKGDIAEGYSVSREKKESFPLTVTSAQKNPTAFYLCASSIDTASTDTQYFGPGTRLTVL.

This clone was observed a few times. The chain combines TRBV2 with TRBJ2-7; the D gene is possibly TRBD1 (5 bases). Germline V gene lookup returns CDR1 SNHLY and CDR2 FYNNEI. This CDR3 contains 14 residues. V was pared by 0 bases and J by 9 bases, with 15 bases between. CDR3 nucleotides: TGTGCCAGCAGTGAAGCTTTCATCCAGGGATGGCAGTACTTC. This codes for CASSEAFIQGWQYF.

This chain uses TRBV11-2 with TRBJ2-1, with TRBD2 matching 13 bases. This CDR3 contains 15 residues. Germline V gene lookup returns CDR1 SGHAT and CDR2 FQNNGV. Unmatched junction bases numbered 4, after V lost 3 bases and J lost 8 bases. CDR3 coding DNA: TGTGCCAGCAGCTTGAGGACTAGCGGGGGATATGAGCAGTTCTTC. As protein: CASSLRTSGGYEQFF.

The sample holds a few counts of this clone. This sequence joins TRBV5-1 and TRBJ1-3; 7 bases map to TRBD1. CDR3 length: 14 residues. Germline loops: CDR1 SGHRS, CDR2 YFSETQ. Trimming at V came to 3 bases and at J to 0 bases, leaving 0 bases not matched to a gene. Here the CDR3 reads CASSWDSSGNTIYF. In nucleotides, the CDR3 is TGCGCCAGCAGCTGGGACAGCTCTGGAAACACCATATATTTT.

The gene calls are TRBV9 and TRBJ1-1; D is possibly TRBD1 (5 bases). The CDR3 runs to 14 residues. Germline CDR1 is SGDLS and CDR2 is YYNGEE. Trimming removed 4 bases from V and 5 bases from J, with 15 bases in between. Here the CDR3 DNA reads TGTGCCAGCAGCCCCCGGGGGAGGGATACTGAAGCTTTCTTT. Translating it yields CASSPRGRDTEAFF.

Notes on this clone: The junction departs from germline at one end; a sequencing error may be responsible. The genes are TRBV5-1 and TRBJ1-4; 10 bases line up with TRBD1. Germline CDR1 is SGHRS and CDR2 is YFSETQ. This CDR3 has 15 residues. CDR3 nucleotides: TGCGCCAGCAGTTTGGGGACAGGGGTTAATGAAAAACTGTTTTTT. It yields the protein CASSLGTGVNEKLFF.

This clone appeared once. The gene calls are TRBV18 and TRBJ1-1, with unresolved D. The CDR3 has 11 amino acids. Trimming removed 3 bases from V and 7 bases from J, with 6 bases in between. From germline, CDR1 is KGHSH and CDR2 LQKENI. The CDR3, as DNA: TGTGCCAGCTCACCGGGAGTTGAAGCTTTCTTT. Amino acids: CASSPGVEAFF.